Here is one T cell receptor beta chain with its context. Its cognate antigen has yet to be identified. It has no much larger one-base neighbor in the sample; base qualities were not kept. The junction carries 8 bases between V and J, which are trimmed by 4 bases and 4 bases respectively. Taken from the germline V gene, the CDR1 and CDR2 loops are SNHLY and FYNNEI. The CDR3 measures 13 amino acids from cysteine to phenylalanine. Kept here is only the CDR3 DNA, which spans 39 bases and is read in frame from base 1. The source of the sample is a study of Ad26.COV2.S vaccination and SARS-CoV-2 variants (TCRdb year 2021). With regard to the full study: Vaccine-arm donors came from COV1001, a multicentre, randomized, double-blind, placebo-controlled phase I-IIa trial of Ad26.COV2.S in healthy adults. Investigators did not know the trial group allocation while performing experiments and assessing outcomes. Trial participants were randomized into five groups of five, in which low-dose or high-dose Ad26.COV2.S was given once or twice, or placebo was given on both occasions. Dosing of Ad26.COV2.S was intramuscular, at either 5x10^10 or 1x10^11 viral particles, delivered as one shot or as two shots spaced 56 days apart. The TCR-sequenced set comprised approximately 30 samples: around 20 Ad26.COV2.S vaccine recipients, 5 placebo recipients and 8 SARS-CoV-2 convalescent individuals. The specificity and breadth of SARS-CoV-2-reactive T cell receptors after Ad26.COV2.S vaccination were assessed by TCRbeta repertoire sequencing. Overall study outcomes, separate from this receptor: Comparable non-spike TCR breadth was observed between vaccine and placebo recipients, consistent with only spike being contained in the vaccine. It was noted by the authors that total T cell responses may have been underestimated by the TCR breadth and depth analyses. The study lacked the statistical power to compare responses across vaccine doses or regimens. After vaccination, spike-specific CD8+ and CD4+ T cell responses were reported to show substantial breadth. Higher spike-specific TCR breadth was observed in Ad26.COV2.S recipients than in placebo recipients (P = 0.0014).

In light of the paper, this sample's treatment or condition label describes: 15 to 20 received Ad26.COV2.S at low or high dose, single or two shots; 5 received placebo; per-sample allocation not given. For vaccine and placebo recipients, the sequenced repertoires came from samples collected on day 63 after the first injection. Cohort 1b enrolled about two dozen adults aged 18-55 years at a single site in Boston, USA, between 29 July and 7 August 2020. As a vaccine, Ad26.COV2.S was a replication-incompetent adenovirus type 26 vector that expressed a prefusion-stabilized SARS-CoV-2 spike protein derived from the original Wuhan strain. The immunoSEQ Assay was used to sequence TCRbeta CDR3 regions. After extraction, genomic DNA underwent amplification by bias-controlled multiplex PCR, followed by high-throughput sequencing. Per the original workflow: Collapsing and filtering of sequences were performed to quantify the absolute abundance of each unique TCRbeta CDR3 region. T cell fraction was estimated by normalizing TCRbeta template counts to usable DNA, with usable DNA measured through amplification of reference genes found in all nucleated cells. Repertoire TCRs were annotated as SARS-CoV-2-specific by exact matching of V gene, CDR3 amino acid sequence and J gene to a known reactive TCR set. The reference SARS-CoV-2 TCR set came from MIRA and was filtered for enrichment in COVID-19-positive ImmuneCODE repertoires, removing public or cross-reactive TCRs. Based on the MIRA antigens, annotated TCRs were further analysed at the level of specific ORF or position within ORF. Breadth was defined as annotated unique rearrangements over total unique productive rearrangements; depth was the summed frequency of those rearrangements. Group comparisons of TCR breadth used two-sided Wilcoxon rank-sum tests. The table was pulled from immuneACCESS by TCRdb, which kept in-frame rearrangements only. Such tables lose some clones; where checked, under half of the loss comes from unresolved V genes, and the rest has no known cause. V, J and clone size derive from that table, while D and trimming were established from the DNA sequence. This sample lists over 400,000 clones; over 80% were detected once. The top ten clonotypes cover about 1.6% of the sample.

The TCR was taken from a person between 18 and 60 years old who received the Ad26.COV2.S COVID-19 vaccine or a placebo. Here the chain combines TRBV2 and TRBJ1-5; the D gene assignment is ambiguous. The material sequenced was peripheral blood, taken in a trial of Ad26.COV2.S vaccine versus placebo. In nucleotide form, the sequence is TGTGCCAGCAGTGGAGATGGGAATCAGCCCCAGCATTTT. It translates to CASSGDGNQPQHF.